The 15 T cell receptor beta chains in this list originate from one sample, sequenced in a study of Ad26.COV2.S vaccination and SARS-CoV-2 variants. Treatment meaning: roughly 18 received Ad26.COV2.S at low or high dose, single or two shots; about 5 received placebo; per-sample allocation not given. On day 63 after the first injection, vaccine and placebo recipients gave samples. Assay used: immunoSEQ multiplex PCR; TCRdb lists only in-frame clones, some missing. The sample contains hundreds of thousands of clones, approximately 85% of which appear only once. The specimen was peripheral blood, collected in a trial of Ad26.COV2.S vaccine versus placebo. These receptors were taken from a person between 18 and 60 years old who received the Ad26.COV2.S COVID-19 vaccine or a placebo.

The rearrangement links TRBV9 to TRBJ1-2; 10 nucleotides line up with TRBD1. Unmatched junction bases numbered 8, after V lost 4 bases and J lost 5 bases. Germline-derived CDR1 and CDR2 are SGDLS and YYNGEE. This CDR3 is 15 amino acids long. The DNA for the CDR3 is TGTGCCAGCAGCCCACTGGGACAGGGGAGATATGGCTACACCTTC. It encodes CASSPLGQGRYGYTF.

The V call is TRBV4-3, the J call TRBJ2-7, with D tentatively TRBD1 (5 bases). The CDR3 loop spans 17 amino acids. Germline CDR1 reads LGHNA; CDR2 reads YSLEER. V was clipped by 1 base and J by 3 bases, with 19 bases between them. The CDR3 DNA sequence: TGCGCCAGCAGCCAAGTAGGCCGTCAGGGTTTCGGCTACGAGCAGTACTTC. Its protein is CASSQVGRQGFGYEQYF.

This chain links TRBV4-1 with TRBJ1-2, with D uncertain. The CDR3 is 16 residues long. V lost 0 bases and J 9 bases, leaving 20 bases between the germline ends. Germline values: CDR1 MGHRA, CDR2 YSYEKL. CDR3 nucleotides: TGCGCCAGCAGCCAAGAGGCGGGAGCCCTCGTGAAGCGCTACACCTTC. Amino acid sequence: CASSQEAGALVKRYTF.

The CDR3 reads CASSFRQAGGTDTQYF. CDR3 DNA: TGCGCCAGCAGCTTTAGGCAAGCGGGAGGGACAGATACGCAGTATTTT. The chain couples TRBV5-1 to TRBJ2-3, with 10 bases aligning to TRBD2. Looked up from germline, CDR1 is SGHRS and CDR2 is YFSETQ. The CDR3 extends over 16 amino acids. With V trimmed by 2 bases and J by 3 bases, 6 bases remained unmatched.

The rearrangement joins TRBV9 to TRBJ1-2; 7 nucleotides agree with TRBD1. Germline V CDR1 and CDR2: SGDLS, YYNGEE. The V gene end was trimmed by 3 bases and the J gene end by 4 bases; junction bases not matched to a gene: 6. The CDR3 has 14 amino acids. CDR3 nucleotides: TGTGCCAGCAGCGCGGCCGGGACAGCCTATGGCTACACCTTC. This sequence encodes CASSAAGTAYGYTF.

This chain uses TRBV4-3 with TRBJ2-7; 8 bases line up with TRBD1. This CDR3 contains 16 residues. V lost 3 bases and J lost 0; bases outside the gene matches: 7. The germline V gene has CDR1 LGHNA and CDR2 YSLEER. As DNA, the CDR3 is TGCGCCAGCAGCCAGACCCGGGACAGGTACTCCTACGAGCAGTACTTC. Its translation: CASSQTRDRYSYEQYF.

This chain connects TRBV11-2 to TRBJ2-1, with 11 nucleotides matching TRBD1. V lost 5 bases and J lost 7; bases outside the gene matches: 4. The CDR3 is 14 residues long. CDR1 is SGHAT and CDR2 is FQNNGV in the germline V gene. As DNA, the CDR3 is TGTGCCAGCAGCCGGGACAGGGGGTGGAATGAGCAGTTCTTC. Translating it yields CASSRDRGWNEQFF.

V gene TRBV7-2 combines with J gene TRBJ2-2; D call uncertain. Germline V gene data show CDR1 as SGHTA and CDR2 as FQGNSA. Between the trimmed V and J ends, which lost 7 bases and 0 bases, there was a span of 6 bases. CDR3 length: 13 residues. CDR3 sequence reads: CASTPPNTGELFF. In nucleotides, the CDR3 is TGTGCCAGCACCCCCCCGAACACCGGGGAGCTGTTTTTT.

The V call is TRBV28, the J call TRBJ2-1; 13 bases are a match to TRBD2. The germline gives CDR1 MDHEN, CDR2 SYDVKM. After removal of 5 bases from V and 10 bases from J, the junction contained 8 bases not matched to a gene. The CDR3 has 15 residues. The CDR3 is CASSIPTSGGDEQFF. The CDR3 DNA reads as TGTGCCAGCAGTATACCAACTAGCGGGGGGGACGAGCAGTTCTTC.

The chain carries TRBV10-3 and TRBJ1-3; maybe TRBD1 (6 bases). The CDR3 is 15 amino acids. Germline values: CDR1 ENHRY, CDR2 SYGVKD. V shed 4 bases and J shed 0 bases, with 10 bases lying between them. This chain's CDR3 is CAISGGDNSGNTIYF. CDR3 nucleotide sequence: TGTGCCATCAGTGGGGGGGACAACTCTGGAAACACCATATATTTT.

Note on this clone: The junction does not match germline at one end; this may be a read error. The chain is built from TRBV11-3 and TRBJ2-1; D unresolved. Germline values: CDR1 SGHNT, CDR2 YENEEA. CDR3 length equals 12 residues. The CDR3 region has the DNA TGTGCCAGCAGCCTAGAAGGTGAGGAGCAGTTCTTC. Translating it yields CASSLEGEEQFF.

The rearrangement uses TRBV18 and TRBJ1-5; tentatively, D is TRBD1 (5 bases). This CDR3 spans 15 amino acids. Germline V lookup: CDR1 KGHSH, CDR2 LQKENI. V lost 1 base and J 0 bases, leaving 7 bases between the germline ends. The chain's CDR3 is CASSPQGTSNQPQHF. In DNA form, the CDR3 reads TGTGCCAGCTCACCACAGGGGACTAGCAATCAGCCCCAGCATTTT.

The rearrangement joins TRBV7-2 to TRBJ1-2; D possibly corresponds to TRBD1 (5 bases). CDR1 and CDR2 from the germline V gene are SGHTA and FQGNSA. The CDR3 length is 15 residues. V lost 3 bases and J lost 8, with 19 bases in between. In nucleotides, the CDR3 is TGTGCCAGCAGCTTTCGACAGATAAGTCTGGGGGGCTACACCTTC. This translates into CASSFRQISLGGYTF.

On this clone itself: The sample carries other DNA sequences with the same CDR3. The V and J genes are TRBV11-2 and TRBJ2-7; D remains unclear. This CDR3 is built from 11 residues. V lost 3 bases and J lost 4, with 4 bases in between. Germline CDR1 SGHAT, CDR2 FQNNGV. CDR3 sequence reads: CASSFYYEQYF. The CDR3 DNA follows: TGTGCCAGCAGCTTCTATTACGAGCAGTACTTC.

The rearrangement uses TRBV2 and TRBJ2-2; 9 bases line up with TRBD1. CDR3 length equals 15 residues. V was pared by 7 bases and J by 3 bases, with 6 bases of the junction left unmatched. CDR1 is SNHLY, CDR2 FYNNEI, per germline. The CDR3, as DNA: TGTGCCAGCAACCCACAGGGGGCCGACACCGGGGAGCTGTTTTTT. Its translation: CASNPQGADTGELFF.